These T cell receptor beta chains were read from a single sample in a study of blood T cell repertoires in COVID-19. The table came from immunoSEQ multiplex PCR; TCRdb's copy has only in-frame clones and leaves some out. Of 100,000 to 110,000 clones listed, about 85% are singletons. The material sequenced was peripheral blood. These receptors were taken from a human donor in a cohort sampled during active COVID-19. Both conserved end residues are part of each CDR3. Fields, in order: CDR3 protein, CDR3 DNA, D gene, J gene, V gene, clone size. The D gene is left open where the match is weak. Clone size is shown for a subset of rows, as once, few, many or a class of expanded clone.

CASSSVGQGSPAYEQYF TGTGCCAGCAGCTCAGTTGGACAGGGCAGTCCGGCCTACGAGCAGTACTTC TRBD1 TRBJ2-7 TRBV7-8 .
CAARQGINTGELFF TGTGCCGCCAGACAGGGGATAAACACCGGGGAGCTGTTTTTT TRBD1 TRBJ2-2 TRBV7-2 once
CASSLRRHFYEQYF TGTGCCAGCAGCTTACGGCGGCACTTCTACGAGCAGTACTTC . TRBJ2-7 TRBV13 .
CASRLSGGAHNEQFF TGTGCCAGCAGACTTAGCGGGGGGGCTCACAATGAGCAGTTCTTC TRBD2 TRBJ2-1 TRBV7-2 once
CASSIQREVAYNEQFF TGTGCCAGTAGTATACAGCGGGAGGTGGCATACAATGAGCAGTTCTTC TRBD2 TRBJ2-1 TRBV19 .
CASSVEGTGGETQYF TGTGCCAGCAGCGTAGAGGGGACAGGGGGGGAGACCCAGTACTTC TRBD1 TRBJ2-5 TRBV9 .
CASSLAGGYEQYF TGTGCCAGTAGTCTAGCGGGAGGCTACGAGCAGTACTTC TRBD2 TRBJ2-7 TRBV19 few
CASSLGQVYNEQFF TGTGCCAGCAGCTTAGGACAGGTTTACAATGAGCAGTTCTTC . TRBJ2-1 TRBV7-2 .
CASSYRDRGQRGYTF TGTGCCAGCAGCTACCGGGACAGGGGGCAAAGAGGCTACACCTTC TRBD1 TRBJ1-2 TRBV11-2 once
CASSPTSGSVTGELFF TGTGCCAGCAGCCCGACTAGCGGGAGCGTCACCGGGGAGCTGTTTTTT TRBD2 TRBJ2-2 TRBV5-4 .
CASSLSTRGRGVYNEQFF TGTGCCAGCAGCTTAAGCACCCGTGGGCGGGGGGTTTATAATGAGCAGTTCTTC TRBD2 TRBJ2-1 TRBV7-2 .
CASSLAGRGGTDGYTF TGCGCCAGCAGCTTGGCCGGTCGCGGAGGAACCGATGGCTACACCTTC . TRBJ1-2 TRBV5-1 .
CASSSRPGQKYEQYF TGTGCCAGTAGTTCCCGCCCGGGACAGAAATACGAGCAGTACTTC TRBD1 TRBJ2-7 TRBV19 .
CASSYYGNQPQHF TGTGCCAGTAGTTACTATGGCAATCAGCCCCAGCATTTT . TRBJ1-5 TRBV19 .
CASRWGVNTEAFF TGTGCCAGCAGGTGGGGAGTGAACACTGAAGCTTTCTTT . TRBJ1-1 TRBV5-6 .
CASRGQGVTGELFF TGCGCCAGCAGGGGACAAGGGGTCACCGGGGAGCTGTTTTTT . TRBJ2-2 TRBV10-1 .
CASSPRRDTGELFF TGTGCCAGCAGCCCCCGCAGGGACACCGGGGAGCTGTTTTTT . TRBJ2-2 TRBV7-9 .
CAWRRGGRADNEQFF TGTGCCTGGAGGAGAGGCGGGAGGGCAGACAATGAGCAGTTCTTC TRBD2 TRBJ2-1 TRBV30 once
CASSPGLAGGADNEQFF TGCGCCAGCAGCCCCGGACTAGCGGGAGGGGCGGACAATGAGCAGTTCTTC TRBD2 TRBJ2-1 TRBV4-3 .
CASSTPPRGFSYEQYF TGTGCCAGCAGCACCCCCCCCAGGGGTTTTAGCTACGAGCAGTACTTC . TRBJ2-7 TRBV11-2 .
CASSFGGGSYNEQFF TGTGCCAGCAGCTTTGGGGGGGGTAGCTACAATGAGCAGTTCTTC TRBD2 TRBJ2-1 TRBV11-2 .
CATKTGLAVEEQFF TGTGCCACCAAAACGGGACTAGCCGTAGAGGAGCAGTTCTTC TRBD2 TRBJ2-1 TRBV6-5 .